One TCR beta chain is described in this entry. Its matching antigen is unknown. Germline-derived CDR1 and CDR2 are SNHLY and FYNNEI. Between the trimmed V and J ends, which lost 4 bases and 8 bases, there was a span of 17 bases. CDR3 size: 14 residues. PCR amplification relied on 60 Vbeta primers (plus 13 Jbeta primers). TCRdb keeps only in-frame clones here, not all; method: immunoSEQ multiplex PCR. The table lists roughly 120,000 clones, approximately 80% of them singletons. These data come from a study of cytomegalovirus exposure and HLA in healthy donors. Study-wide points: Within a later analysis, the majority of CMV-associated TCR beta chains appeared HLA-restricted. In a later analysis, TCR beta V- and J-gene trimming was associated with a missense DCLRE1C variant.

This sequence originates from a man aged 50-59 years in good health and CMV-seronegative. V usage is TRBV2 and J usage is TRBJ1-2; tentatively, D is TRBD1 (5 bases). The sample comprised PBMCs. CDR3 coding DNA: TGTGCCAGCAGTGTGGGCCGACAGTCAGGGGGCTACACCTTC. This translates into CASSVGRQSGGYTF. The full variable domain, with the rest looked up from reference TRBV2 and TRBJ1-2, is EPEVTQTPSHQVTQMGQEVILRCVPISNHLYFYWYRQILGQKVEFLVSFYNNEISEKSEIFDDQFSVERPDGSNFTLKIRSTKLEDSAMYFCASSVGRQSGGYTFGSGTRLTVV.